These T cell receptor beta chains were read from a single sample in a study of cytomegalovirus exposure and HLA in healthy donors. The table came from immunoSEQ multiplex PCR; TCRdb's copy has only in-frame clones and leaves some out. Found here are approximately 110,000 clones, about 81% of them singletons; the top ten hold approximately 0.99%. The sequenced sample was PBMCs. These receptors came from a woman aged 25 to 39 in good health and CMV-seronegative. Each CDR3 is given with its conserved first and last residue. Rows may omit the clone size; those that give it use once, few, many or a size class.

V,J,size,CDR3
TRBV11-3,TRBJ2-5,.,CASSTYFEREGQETQYF
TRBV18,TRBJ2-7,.,CASSRTGVGTYEQYF
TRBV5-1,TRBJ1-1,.,CASSSGVVDTEAFF
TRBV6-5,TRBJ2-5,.,CASSFTGTSGTVQYF
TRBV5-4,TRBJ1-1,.,CASSTGDRGARGAFF
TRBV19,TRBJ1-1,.,CASSISRTEAFF
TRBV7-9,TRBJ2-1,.,CASSVGASGSGDNEQFF
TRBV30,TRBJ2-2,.,CAWDRGWTGELFF
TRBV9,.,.,CASSATGGSYEQYF
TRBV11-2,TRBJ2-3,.,CASSLVTGGSRPDTQYF
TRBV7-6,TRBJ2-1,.,CASSPLAGVAYNEQFF
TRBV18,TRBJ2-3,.,CASSPPERGSTDTQYF
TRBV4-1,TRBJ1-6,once,CASSQDNRGSYNSPLHF
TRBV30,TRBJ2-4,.,CAWSPPGAKNIQYF
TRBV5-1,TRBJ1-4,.,CASSLWTGRTNEKLFF
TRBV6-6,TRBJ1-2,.,CASNPGSQGRYGYTF
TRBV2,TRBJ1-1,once,CASSGPGPMNTEAFF